The T cell receptor (beta chain) described here comes from a study of long-term antiretroviral therapy in people with HIV. Germline V lookup: CDR1 MNHEY, CDR2 SMNVEV (reference sequence). The CDR3 contains 13 residues. The V gene lost 8 bases and the J gene lost 1 base, with 9 bases spanning the gap. Version v3.0 of the immunoSEQ assay ran at survey level. Data came from immunoSEQ multiplex PCR; TCRdb stores just in-frame clones and leaves some out. The table records about 43,000 clones, around 86% of them present only once. Sample: unsorted PBMCs, taken 0.1 years before starting antiretroviral therapy. V is TRBV27 and J is TRBJ1-3; D gene uncertain. The TCR sequence derives from a woman between 50 and 59 years old with HIV. The CDR3 coding sequence is TGTGCCAGCGGCGGGGTTTCTGGAAACACCATATATTTT. This encodes CASGGVSGNTIYF.